The 8 T cell receptor beta chains presented below share a single source sample, sequenced in a study of blood T cell repertoires in COVID-19 (dated by TCRdb to the early 2020s). The protocol used for the library was the immunoSEQ multiplex PCR assay. TCRdb provides this immuneACCESS table in a form limited to in-frame rearrangements. Some clones are lacking; in checked studies, under half of them reflect an unresolved V gene, and why the rest are absent is not known. The sample yields about 44,000 clones; 70% to 90% were counted once. Around 15% of the sample is in the top ten clones. Sequenced material: peripheral blood. The receptors here all came from a man aged 65 to 79 with active COVID-19.

The rearrangement uses TRBV11-2 and TRBJ1-4, with 10 positions matching TRBD1. After removal of 5 bases from V and 2 bases from J, the junction contained 11 bases not matched to a gene. CDR3 size: 18 residues. Germline assignment: CDR1 SGHAT and CDR2 FQNNGV. The CDR3 coding sequence is TGTGCCAGCAGCACGGGACAGGGGAAGTTTCGGACTAATGAAAAACTGTTTTTT. Translated, it gives CASSTGQGKFRTNEKLFF.

This chain links TRBV6-5 with TRBJ2-2, with a weak D call TRBD1 (6 bases). The CDR3 runs 14 residues. V shed 11 bases and J shed 6 bases, with 19 bases lying between them. Germline V CDR1 and CDR2: MNHEY, SVGAGI. CDR3 coding DNA: TGTGCCGGCTCACAGGGAATGGTTTCCGGGGAGCTGTTTTTT. Residues: CAGSQGMVSGELFF.

In this sample, this clone turned up a few times. V and J are TRBV5-1 and TRBJ2-7; 10 bases line up with TRBD2. Germline CDR1 SGHRS, CDR2 YFSETQ. The ends lost 3 bases at V and 7 bases at J; junction bases unmatched: 10. The CDR3 is made up of 15 amino acids. CDR3 sequence: CASSWGASGGSEQYF. CDR3 sequence (DNA): TGCGCCAGCAGCTGGGGTGCTAGCGGGGGTAGTGAGCAGTACTTC.

The genes are TRBV29-1 and TRBJ2-6, with D possibly matching TRBD1 (6 bases). Germline V CDR1 and CDR2: SQVTM, ANQGSEA. The V end lost 5 bases, the J end lost 0 bases, and 8 bases lay between the germline ends. The CDR3 contains 14 residues. CDR3: CSVTGISGANVLTF. The CDR3 DNA sequence: TGCAGCGTTACAGGGATCTCTGGGGCCAACGTCCTGACTTTC.

The J gene is TRBJ1-4, the V gene TRBV4-3; D is perhaps TRBD1 (6 bases). The V gene lost 4 bases and the J gene lost 7 bases, with 16 bases spanning the gap. There are 15 residues in the CDR3. Looked up from germline, CDR1 is LGHNA and CDR2 is YSLEER. The CDR3 reads CASSRRGEGTEKLFF. Written as DNA, the CDR3 is TGCGCCAGCAGCCGAAGGGGGGAGGGGACTGAAAAACTGTTTTTT.

The V call is TRBV5-4, the J call TRBJ2-7; 7 bases match TRBD2. CDR3 length: 15 amino acids. Per germline, CDR1 SGHNT and CDR2 YYREEE (reference sequence). V was pared by 0 bases and J by 6 bases, with 9 bases of the junction left unmatched. DNA for the CDR3: TGTGCCAGCAGCTTGGAAGGACTAGTTTTTTCCGAGCAGTACTTC. Protein sequence: CASSLEGLVFSEQYF.

The CDR3 DNA is TGTGCCAGCAGCTCAAGACTACAACCTCAAGAGACCCAGTACTTC. Amino acids: CASSSRLQPQETQYF. The chain recombines TRBV5-4 with TRBJ2-5; tentative D call: TRBD2 (5 bases). The CDR3 is 15 residues long. Germline loops: CDR1 SGHNT, CDR2 YYREEE (reference sequence). V lost 3 bases and J lost 2, with 14 bases in between.

The V gene is TRBV7-2, the J gene TRBJ2-5, with D tentatively TRBD1 (6 bases). Per germline, CDR1 SGHTA and CDR2 FQGNSA. CDR3 length: 16 amino acids. The V and J ends lost 1 base and 5 bases respectively, with 17 bases between them. In DNA form, the CDR3 reads TGTGCCAGCAGCTTAGATCCGACAGGCCCGGGGGAGACCCAGTACTTC. Amino acids: CASSLDPTGPGETQYF.